This is a list of T cell receptor beta chains from one sample in a study of blood T cell repertoires in COVID-19. Only in-frame clones appear in the TCRdb table, and some are missing; sequencing was by immunoSEQ multiplex PCR. The table records roughly 290,000 clones, 80% to 95% of them present only once. Sequenced material: peripheral blood. The receptor source for this set is a young woman with COVID-19, enrolled during active disease. CDR3s include the opening cysteine and the closing phenylalanine or tryptophan. Each record gives: V gene, J gene, D gene, CDR3 length, clone size, CDR3 DNA, CDR3 protein. The D gene is left open where the match is weak. A clone size is listed for some rows: how often the clone was seen (once, few, many), or a class if it is expanded.

v_call: TRBV7-9; j_call: TRBJ1-6; d_call: .; cdr3_length: 15; clone_size: .; cdr3_nt: TGTGCCAGCAGCTTGGAGAATCGGTATAATTCACCCCTCCACTTT; cdr3_aa: CASSLENRYNSPLHF
v_call: TRBV29-1; j_call: TRBJ2-7; d_call: TRBD2; cdr3_length: 13; clone_size: once; cdr3_nt: TGCAGCGTTGACGGAGCGGGAGGGCCCGAGCAGTACTTC; cdr3_aa: CSVDGAGGPEQYF
v_call: TRBV24-1; j_call: TRBJ2-1; d_call: .; cdr3_length: 15; clone_size: .; cdr3_nt: TGTGCCACCAGTGATTTAGGTCGGGAAGACAATGAGCAGTTCTTC; cdr3_aa: CATSDLGREDNEQFF
v_call: TRBV6-2/TRBV6-3; j_call: TRBJ2-3; d_call: TRBD2; cdr3_length: 15; clone_size: .; cdr3_nt: TGTGCCAGCAGTTGGCCGGGACTAGCGGCCGATACGCAGTATTTT; cdr3_aa: CASSWPGLAADTQYF
v_call: TRBV5-4; j_call: TRBJ2-1; d_call: TRBD2; cdr3_length: 15; clone_size: once; cdr3_nt: TGTGCCAGCAGCTTTTGGGAGGGCGGTTACAATGAGCAGTTCTTC; cdr3_aa: CASSFWEGGYNEQFF
v_call: TRBV4-1; j_call: TRBJ2-1; d_call: TRBD1; cdr3_length: 16; clone_size: .; cdr3_nt: TGCGCCAGCAGCCACGTGATCCGGGACAGGGGAAATGAGCAGTTCTTC; cdr3_aa: CASSHVIRDRGNEQFF
v_call: TRBV28; j_call: TRBJ2-7; d_call: .; cdr3_length: 15; clone_size: once; cdr3_nt: TGTGCCAGCAGTTTATTAGAGGAGTACTCCTACGAGCAGTACTTC; cdr3_aa: CASSLLEEYSYEQYF
v_call: TRBV5-4; j_call: TRBJ2-5; d_call: .; cdr3_length: 13; clone_size: .; cdr3_nt: TGTGCCAGCAGTCCACAGGCAGGAGAGACCCAGTACTTC; cdr3_aa: CASSPQAGETQYF
v_call: TRBV6-5; j_call: TRBJ1-4; d_call: .; cdr3_length: 13; clone_size: .; cdr3_nt: TGTGCCAGCAAACCTCCCGCGGCGGAGAAACTGTTTTTT; cdr3_aa: CASKPPAAEKLFF
v_call: TRBV19; j_call: TRBJ2-2; d_call: .; cdr3_length: 13; clone_size: .; cdr3_nt: TGTGCCAGTAGCCAGGGGTGGGCCGGGGAGCTGTTTTTT; cdr3_aa: CASSQGWAGELFF
v_call: TRBV5-1; j_call: TRBJ2-7; d_call: TRBD2; cdr3_length: 14; clone_size: .; cdr3_nt: TGCGCCAGCAGCTTGTGGGGGGGGACCTACGAGCAGTACTTC; cdr3_aa: CASSLWGGTYEQYF
v_call: TRBV4-3; j_call: TRBJ2-1; d_call: TRBD2; cdr3_length: 15; clone_size: .; cdr3_nt: TGCGCCAGCAGCCAAGACGGCGGGAGGGCGTGGGAGCAGTTCTTC; cdr3_aa: CASSQDGGRAWEQFF
v_call: TRBV20-1; j_call: TRBJ1-1; d_call: .; cdr3_length: 14; clone_size: .; cdr3_nt: TGCAGTGCTAGTCATATGGGGGGGATTACTGAAGCTTTCTTT; cdr3_aa: CSASHMGGITEAFF
v_call: TRBV28; j_call: TRBJ2-2; d_call: .; cdr3_length: 15; clone_size: once; cdr3_nt: TGTGCCAGCAGGCCATCGCGGGGTCCGACCGGGGAGCTGTTTTTT; cdr3_aa: CASRPSRGPTGELFF
v_call: TRBV11-2; j_call: TRBJ2-1; d_call: TRBD2; cdr3_length: 16; clone_size: .; cdr3_nt: TGTGCCAGCAGGCCCCCGGGACTAGCGACATACAATGAGCAGTTCTTC; cdr3_aa: CASRPPGLATYNEQFF
v_call: TRBV9; j_call: TRBJ2-3; d_call: TRBD2; cdr3_length: 17; clone_size: few; cdr3_nt: TGTGCCAGCAGCGTAGTCGGAGCGGGAGGGAGCACAGATACGCAGTATTTT; cdr3_aa: CASSVVGAGGSTDTQYF
v_call: TRBV28; j_call: TRBJ1-5; d_call: .; cdr3_length: 14; clone_size: .; cdr3_nt: TGTGCCAGCAAGGGGTCAGGGGGCAATCAGCCCCAGCATTTT; cdr3_aa: CASKGSGGNQPQHF
v_call: TRBV28; j_call: TRBJ2-5; d_call: TRBD1; cdr3_length: 12; clone_size: .; cdr3_nt: TGTGCCAGCAGTTTGGACAGGGAGACCCAGTACTTC; cdr3_aa: CASSLDRETQYF
v_call: TRBV11-2; j_call: TRBJ2-1; d_call: TRBD1; cdr3_length: 16; clone_size: .; cdr3_nt: TGTGCCAGCAGCTTAGCCACGGGACAGGGGGGTCACTGGCAGTTCTTC; cdr3_aa: CASSLATGQGGHWQFF
v_call: TRBV7-2; j_call: TRBJ1-4; d_call: .; cdr3_length: 15; clone_size: once; cdr3_nt: TGTGCCAGCAGCTTAGCGGGGGCCACTAATGAAAAACTGTTTTTT; cdr3_aa: CASSLAGATNEKLFF
v_call: TRBV9; j_call: TRBJ2-7; d_call: .; cdr3_length: 14; clone_size: once; cdr3_nt: TGTGCCAGCAGCGTAGAGCTCGACTCCTACGAGCAGTACTTC; cdr3_aa: CASSVELDSYEQYF
v_call: TRBV5-1; j_call: TRBJ2-1; d_call: .; cdr3_length: 13; clone_size: .; cdr3_nt: TGCGCCAGCAGCTTGGGCGGATACAATGAGCAGTTCTTC; cdr3_aa: CASSLGGYNEQFF
v_call: TRBV28; j_call: TRBJ1-2; d_call: .; cdr3_length: 15; clone_size: .; cdr3_nt: TGTGCCAGCAGTTTGTTTCGGCGCGCCGGGTCGGGCTACACCTTC; cdr3_aa: CASSLFRRAGSGYTF
v_call: TRBV24-1; j_call: TRBJ2-4; d_call: TRBD2; cdr3_length: 16; clone_size: .; cdr3_nt: TGTGCCACCAGTGGTCCGGGACTAGCGGGACCAGACATTCAGTACTTC; cdr3_aa: CATSGPGLAGPDIQYF
v_call: TRBV5-1; j_call: TRBJ1-1; d_call: .; cdr3_length: 12; clone_size: once; cdr3_nt: TGCGCCAGCAGCTCGACTGGGACTGAAGCTTTCTTT; cdr3_aa: CASSSTGTEAFF
v_call: TRBV28; j_call: TRBJ1-2; d_call: TRBD1; cdr3_length: 17; clone_size: few; cdr3_nt: TGTGCCAGCAGTTTTGTGGGACAGACCCTTCTAGTGCATGGCTACACCTTC; cdr3_aa: CASSFVGQTLLVHGYTF
v_call: TRBV11-3; j_call: TRBJ2-3; d_call: .; cdr3_length: 15; clone_size: .; cdr3_nt: TGTGCCAGCAGCTTAGGGGGCAGGGTCACAGATACGCAGTATTTT; cdr3_aa: CASSLGGRVTDTQYF
v_call: TRBV5-1; j_call: TRBJ1-5; d_call: TRBD1; cdr3_length: 15; clone_size: .; cdr3_nt: TGCGCCAGCAGGATGGGAGACAGGGGGCAGGAGCCCCAGCATTTT; cdr3_aa: CASRMGDRGQEPQHF
v_call: TRBV19; j_call: TRBJ2-1; d_call: .; cdr3_length: 14; clone_size: .; cdr3_nt: TGTGCCAGTAGTGTCGGCGGGGATTACAATGAGCAGTTCTTC; cdr3_aa: CASSVGGDYNEQFF
v_call: TRBV4-1; j_call: TRBJ2-7; d_call: TRBD1; cdr3_length: 15; clone_size: .; cdr3_nt: TGCGCCAGCAGCCAAGGGACAGGATGGAGCTACGAGCAGTACTTC; cdr3_aa: CASSQGTGWSYEQYF
v_call: TRBV21-1; j_call: TRBJ1-5; d_call: .; cdr3_length: 15; clone_size: .; cdr3_nt: TGTGCCAGCAGCAGGCCCAGGGGATACAATCAGCCCCAGCATTTT; cdr3_aa: CASSRPRGYNQPQHF
v_call: TRBV28; j_call: TRBJ1-5; d_call: .; cdr3_length: 15; clone_size: .; cdr3_nt: TGTGCCAGCAGTTTTCGCAGGGGAAGAGGTCAGCCCCAGCATTTT; cdr3_aa: CASSFRRGRGQPQHF
v_call: TRBV7-2; j_call: TRBJ2-3; d_call: TRBD2; cdr3_length: 17; clone_size: .; cdr3_nt: TGTGCCAGCATTCCCTGGTCCAGCGGGAGTGGGTCAGATACGCAGTATTTT; cdr3_aa: CASIPWSSGSGSDTQYF
v_call: TRBV28; j_call: TRBJ2-5; d_call: .; cdr3_length: 13; clone_size: .; cdr3_nt: TGTGCCAGCACCTCGGGGGATGGCGAGACCCAGTACTTC; cdr3_aa: CASTSGDGETQYF
v_call: TRBV4-3; j_call: TRBJ1-6; d_call: .; cdr3_length: 15; clone_size: .; cdr3_nt: TGCGCCAGCAGCCACACTCGGGGGGCGAATTCACCCCTCCACTTT; cdr3_aa: CASSHTRGANSPLHF
v_call: TRBV28; j_call: TRBJ2-2; d_call: .; cdr3_length: 16; clone_size: .; cdr3_nt: TGTGCCAGCAGTCAAGTCAAGGGGATGAACACCGGGGAGCTGTTTTTT; cdr3_aa: CASSQVKGMNTGELFF
v_call: TRBV19; j_call: TRBJ2-1; d_call: .; cdr3_length: 16; clone_size: .; cdr3_nt: TGTGCCAGTAGTACAACCGACAGGGGAGGGAACAATGAGCAGTTCTTC; cdr3_aa: CASSTTDRGGNNEQFF
v_call: TRBV11-3; j_call: TRBJ2-5; d_call: TRBD1; cdr3_length: 13; clone_size: .; cdr3_nt: TGTGCCAGCAGCCGGACAGGGATTGAGACCCAGTACTTC; cdr3_aa: CASSRTGIETQYF
v_call: TRBV27; j_call: TRBJ1-2; d_call: TRBD1; cdr3_length: 14; clone_size: .; cdr3_nt: TGTGCCAGCAGTTTCGGGACAGCTAACTATGGCTACACCTTC; cdr3_aa: CASSFGTANYGYTF
v_call: TRBV19; j_call: TRBJ2-2; d_call: .; cdr3_length: 11; clone_size: .; cdr3_nt: TGTGCCACCTCTTCGCGGGGGGAGCTGTTTTTT; cdr3_aa: CATSSRGELFF
v_call: TRBV30; j_call: TRBJ2-2; d_call: TRBD1; cdr3_length: 15; clone_size: .; cdr3_nt: TGTGCCTGGAGTGTCAGGGGGCGAAGAACCGGGGAGCTGTTTTTT; cdr3_aa: CAWSVRGRRTGELFF
v_call: TRBV28; j_call: TRBJ2-7; d_call: .; cdr3_length: 14; clone_size: .; cdr3_nt: TGTGCCAGCAGGCGGGGTCCATTCTCCTACGAGCAGTACTTC; cdr3_aa: CASRRGPFSYEQYF
v_call: TRBV2; j_call: TRBJ2-7; d_call: .; cdr3_length: 13; clone_size: .; cdr3_nt: TGTGCCAGCAGAGGGGACATCTCCTACGAGCAGTACTTC; cdr3_aa: CASRGDISYEQYF
v_call: TRBV10-3; j_call: TRBJ2-5; d_call: .; cdr3_length: 16; clone_size: .; cdr3_nt: TGTGCCATCAGTGAACCTGGGCAGGGGGGAGTGGAGACCCAGTACTTC; cdr3_aa: CAISEPGQGGVETQYF
v_call: TRBV5-1; j_call: TRBJ1-1; d_call: .; cdr3_length: 16; clone_size: once; cdr3_nt: TGCGCCAGCAGCTTGGTATGGGGGCTATCGGGGACTGAAGCTTTCTTT; cdr3_aa: CASSLVWGLSGTEAFF
v_call: TRBV27; j_call: TRBJ2-1; d_call: TRBD2; cdr3_length: 14; clone_size: .; cdr3_nt: TGTGCCAGCAGTTTACTAGCGGCCTACAATGAGCAGTTCTTC; cdr3_aa: CASSLLAAYNEQFF